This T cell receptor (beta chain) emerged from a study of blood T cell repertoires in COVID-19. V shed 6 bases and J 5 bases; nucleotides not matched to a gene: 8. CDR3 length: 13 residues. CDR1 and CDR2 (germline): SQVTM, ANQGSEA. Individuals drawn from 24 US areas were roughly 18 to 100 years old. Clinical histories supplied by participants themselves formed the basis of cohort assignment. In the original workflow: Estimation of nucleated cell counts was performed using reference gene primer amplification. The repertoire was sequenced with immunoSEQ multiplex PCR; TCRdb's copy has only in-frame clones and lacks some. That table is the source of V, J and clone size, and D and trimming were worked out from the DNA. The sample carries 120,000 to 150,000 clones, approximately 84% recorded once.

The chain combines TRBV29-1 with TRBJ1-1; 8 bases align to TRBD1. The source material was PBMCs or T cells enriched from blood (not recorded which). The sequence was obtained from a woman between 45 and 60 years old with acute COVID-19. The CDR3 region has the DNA TGCAGCGTCTTGACAGGGGTCGGTACTGAAGCTTTCTTT. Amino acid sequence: CSVLTGVGTEAFF.